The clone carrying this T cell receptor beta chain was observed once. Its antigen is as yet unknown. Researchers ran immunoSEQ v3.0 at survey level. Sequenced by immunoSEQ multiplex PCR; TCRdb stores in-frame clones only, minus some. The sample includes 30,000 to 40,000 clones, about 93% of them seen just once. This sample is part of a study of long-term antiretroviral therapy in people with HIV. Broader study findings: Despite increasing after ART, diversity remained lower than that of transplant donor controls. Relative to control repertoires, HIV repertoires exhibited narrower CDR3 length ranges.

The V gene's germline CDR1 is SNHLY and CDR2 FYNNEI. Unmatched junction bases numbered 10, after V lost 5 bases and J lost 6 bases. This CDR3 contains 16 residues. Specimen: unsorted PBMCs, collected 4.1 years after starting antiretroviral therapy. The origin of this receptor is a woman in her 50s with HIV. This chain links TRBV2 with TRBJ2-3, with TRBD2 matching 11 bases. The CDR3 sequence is CASSQGASGGYDTQYF. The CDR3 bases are TGTGCCAGCAGTCAAGGGGCTAGCGGGGGGTACGATACGCAGTATTTT. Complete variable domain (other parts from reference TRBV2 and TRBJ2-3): EPEVTQTPSHQVTQMGQEVILRCVPISNHLYFYWYRQILGQKVEFLVSFYNNEISEKSEIFDDQFSVERPDGSNFTLKIRSTKLEDSAMYFCASSQGASGGYDTQYFGPGTRLTVL.